This record covers a single T cell receptor (beta chain). Its antigen is unidentified. This record comes from a study of cytomegalovirus exposure and HLA in healthy donors. PCR was performed using 60 Vbeta and 13 Jbeta primers. The repertoire was sequenced with immunoSEQ multiplex PCR; TCRdb's copy has only in-frame clones and lacks some. This sample has 110,000 or so clones, with 70% to 85% found just once. Study results and limitations: Fewer than 200 TCR beta chains were listed as cytomegalovirus-associated. V- and J-gene trimming in TCR beta was tied to a missense DCLRE1C variant by an analysis performed later.

Germline-derived CDR1 and CDR2 are SGHTA and FQGNSA. The CDR3 has 13 residues. Between the trimmed V and J ends, which lost 5 bases and 1 base, there was a span of 8 bases. The V call is TRBV7-2, the J call TRBJ1-1; D is undetermined. This TCR was recovered from a woman aged 18-35 years in good health and CMV-seronegative. The source material was PBMCs. The CDR3 loop is CASSRTPNTEAFF. Here the CDR3 DNA reads TGTGCCAGCAGCCGGACTCCGAACACTGAAGCTTTCTTT.